This T cell receptor beta chain was profiled in a study of CD8 T cells in Susac syndrome. CD8+ and CD4+ T cells taken from blood had their TCR beta sequenced. The multiple sclerosis controls were treatment-naive patients affected by stable or active relapsing-remitting disease. TEMRA cells were FACS-enriched, and CD8+ and CD4+ T cells were isolated negatively. The V and J ends lost 5 bases and 1 base respectively, with 5 bases between them. Germline CDR1 and CDR2: DFQATT and SNEGSKA (reference sequence). The CDR3 has 11 amino acids. Random hexamers were used to reverse transcribe about 0.45 to 1 ug of RNA. Amplification of TCR beta CDR3 was carried out by immunoSEQ multiplex PCR, which covered 54 Vbeta and 13 Jbeta segments. TCRdb used MiXCR to reprocess the immunoSEQ multiplex PCR reads, holding one entry per CDR3 protein. The repertoire holds more than 250,000 distinct CDR3 sequences, with about 91% as singletons.

What was sequenced was CD4+ T cells from PBMCs. The receptor comes from a human donor with multiple sclerosis. V is TRBV20-1 and J is TRBJ1-1; D unresolved. CDR3 DNA sequence: TGCAGTGCTCGCGAGAACACTGAAGCTTTCTTT. It is translated as CSARENTEAFF.